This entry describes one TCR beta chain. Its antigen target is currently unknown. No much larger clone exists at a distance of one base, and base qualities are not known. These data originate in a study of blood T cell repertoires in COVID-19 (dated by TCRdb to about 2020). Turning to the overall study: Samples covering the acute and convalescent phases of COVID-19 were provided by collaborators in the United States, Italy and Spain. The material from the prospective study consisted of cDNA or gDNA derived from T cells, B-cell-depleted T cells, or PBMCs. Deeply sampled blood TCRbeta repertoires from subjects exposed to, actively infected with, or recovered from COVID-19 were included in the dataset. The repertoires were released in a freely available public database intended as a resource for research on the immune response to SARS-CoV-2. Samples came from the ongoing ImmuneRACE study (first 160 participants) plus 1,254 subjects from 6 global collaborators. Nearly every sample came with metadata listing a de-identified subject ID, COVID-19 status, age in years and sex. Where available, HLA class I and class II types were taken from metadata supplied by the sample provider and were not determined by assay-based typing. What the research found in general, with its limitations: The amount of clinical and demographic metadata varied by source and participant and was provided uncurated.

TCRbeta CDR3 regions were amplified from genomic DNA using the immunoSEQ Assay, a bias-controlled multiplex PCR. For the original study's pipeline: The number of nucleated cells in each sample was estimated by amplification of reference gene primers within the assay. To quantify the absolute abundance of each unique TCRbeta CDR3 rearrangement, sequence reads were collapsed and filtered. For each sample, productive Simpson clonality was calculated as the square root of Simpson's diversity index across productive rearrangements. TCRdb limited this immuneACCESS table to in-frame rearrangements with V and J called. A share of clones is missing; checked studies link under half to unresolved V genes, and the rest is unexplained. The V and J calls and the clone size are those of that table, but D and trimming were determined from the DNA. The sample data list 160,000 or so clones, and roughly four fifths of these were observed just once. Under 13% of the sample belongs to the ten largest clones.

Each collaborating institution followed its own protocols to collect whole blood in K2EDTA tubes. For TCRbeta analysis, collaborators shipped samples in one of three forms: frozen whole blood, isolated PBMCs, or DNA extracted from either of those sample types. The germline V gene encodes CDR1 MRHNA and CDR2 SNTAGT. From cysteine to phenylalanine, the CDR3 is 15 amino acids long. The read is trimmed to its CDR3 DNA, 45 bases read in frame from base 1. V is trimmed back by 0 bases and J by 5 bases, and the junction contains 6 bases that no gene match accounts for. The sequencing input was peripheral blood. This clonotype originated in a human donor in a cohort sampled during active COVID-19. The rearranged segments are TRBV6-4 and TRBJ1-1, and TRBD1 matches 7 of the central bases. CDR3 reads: CASSDSAEGATEAFF. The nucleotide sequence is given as TGTGCCAGCAGTGACTCGGCCGAGGGGGCAACTGAAGCTTTCTTT.